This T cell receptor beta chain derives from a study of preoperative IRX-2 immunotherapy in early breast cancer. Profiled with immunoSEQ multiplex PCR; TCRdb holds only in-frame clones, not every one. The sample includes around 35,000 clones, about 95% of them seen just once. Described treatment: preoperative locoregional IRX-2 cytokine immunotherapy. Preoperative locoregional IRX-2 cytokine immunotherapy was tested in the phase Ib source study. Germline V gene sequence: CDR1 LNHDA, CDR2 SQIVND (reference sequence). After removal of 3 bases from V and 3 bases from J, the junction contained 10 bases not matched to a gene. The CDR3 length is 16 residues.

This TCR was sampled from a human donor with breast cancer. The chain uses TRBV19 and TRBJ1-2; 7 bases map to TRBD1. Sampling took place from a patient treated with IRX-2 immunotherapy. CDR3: CASSMALDRAYYGYTF. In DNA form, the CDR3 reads TGTGCCAGTAGTATGGCCCTCGACAGGGCCTACTATGGCTACACCTTC.